This T cell receptor beta chain was documented in a study of OX40 agonist ivuxolimab in advanced cancers. At the level of the study: Among those treated, three patients had partial responses, one with hepatocellular carcinoma and two with cutaneous melanoma.

Patients were excluded for autoimmune disease history or systemic immunosuppression. As concerns this clone: The antigen remains unidentified.

This CDR3 comprises 20 residues. Germline lookup yields CDR1 SGHRS and CDR2 YFSETQ. Trimming cost V 1 base and J 1 base, with 25 bases left between them. General observations from the study: The mean number of expanded clones was higher in CD8+ T cells than in CD4+.

The method was immunoSEQ multiplex PCR; TCRdb's version includes in-frame clones alone and lacks a portion of them. The repertoire has about 100,000 clones, about 91% of them found once; the top ten carry 0.5% to 0.65%. This chain links TRBV5-1 with TRBJ2-3, with a tentative D call TRBD1 (6 bases). The TCR originated in an adult with an advanced solid tumor such as melanoma, head and neck, liver or kidney cancer. Here the sequenced sample was CD4+ or CD8+ T cells sorted from blood, taken in a trial of the OX40 agonist ivuxolimab. CDR3 DNA: TGCGCCAGCAGCTTGTGGGGGTATATACCAGGGGATACCGGCACAGATACGCAGTATTTT. Encoded protein: CASSLWGYIPGDTGTDTQYF.